What follows are 14 T cell receptor beta chains derived from one specimen sequenced in a study of control samples from healthy donors and cancer patients. TCRdb's table, derived via immunoSEQ multiplex PCR, lists solely in-frame clones and lacks some. The sample has about 120,000 clones, roughly nine tenths seen once. Sequencing was carried out using blood. The source of these receptors is a woman younger than 35 in good health.

The chain couples TRBV19 to TRBJ1-1, with D hard to call. Trimming cost V 5 bases and J 1 base, with 11 bases left between them. Per germline, CDR1 LNHDA and CDR2 SQIVND (reference sequence). The CDR3 length is 14 residues. Here the CDR3 DNA reads TGTGCCAGTAGTGCACGCCCAGCGAACACTGAAGCTTTCTTT. This codes for CASSARPANTEAFF.

The chain uses TRBV5-4 and TRBJ1-1; 7 bases match TRBD1. Germline assignment: CDR1 SGHNT and CDR2 YYREEE (reference sequence). The trim removed 4 bases at V and 1 base at J, leaving 7 bases unmatched. The length of the CDR3 is 15 residues. The CDR3 sequence is CASSHQTGRNTEAFF. CDR3 coding DNA: TGTGCCAGCAGCCATCAGACAGGGAGGAACACTGAAGCTTTCTTT.

The chain carries TRBV4-3 and TRBJ2-2; 10 nucleotides align to TRBD1. CDR1 is LGHNA, CDR2 YSLEER, per germline. The CDR3 is 16 amino acids. The ends lost 4 bases at V and 4 bases at J; junction bases unmatched: 6. Here the CDR3 DNA reads TGCGCCAGCAGCCGCCAGGGGACAGGGGTCACCGGGGAGCTGTTTTTT. Translating gives CASSRQGTGVTGELFF.

This clone was seen a few times. V and J are TRBV28 and TRBJ2-2; D is unclear. In germline, CDR1 is MDHEN, CDR2 SYDVKM. Trimming took off 6 bases at V and 0 bases at J, with 11 bases between the two ends. This CDR3 is built from 15 residues. In DNA form, the CDR3 reads TGTGCCAGCAGACAATTGGCCCCGAACACCGGGGAGCTGTTTTTT. This codes for CASRQLAPNTGELFF.

The chain has TRBV4-3 and TRBJ2-7, with 8 positions matching TRBD1. CDR3 length equals 14 residues. The germline CDR1 and CDR2 sequences are LGHNA and YSLEER. The V segment lost 3 bases and the J segment 4 bases; nucleotides outside the gene matches: 5. In nucleotides, the CDR3 is TGCGCCAGCAGCCAGAGGACAGGGAAATACGAGCAGTACTTC. Its protein is CASSQRTGKYEQYF.

The chain uses TRBV12-3 or TRBV12-4 and TRBJ1-2; 7 bases line up with TRBD1. The CDR3 sequence is 13 residues long. V was clipped by 7 bases and J by 10 bases; unmatched bases: 12. CDR3 bases: TGTGCCAGCATGTCCTCCGGGACAGCAGTCTACACCTTC. Its protein product is CASMSSGTAVYTF.

This chain links TRBV7-3 with TRBJ2-7; TRBD2 is a possible D gene (5 bases). The CDR3 is 13 amino acids. V lost 3 bases, J lost 6 bases, and 12 bases lay in between. In germline, CDR1 is SGHTA, CDR2 FQGTGA. The CDR3 sequence: CASSLRAPGEQYF. In nucleotides, the CDR3 is TGTGCCAGCAGCTTGCGGGCGCCTGGCGAGCAGTACTTC.

The chain links TRBV7-3 to TRBJ2-5; tentative D call: TRBD1 (6 bases). With 9 bases removed from V and 5 bases from J, the gap between germline ends came to 13 bases. The length of the CDR3 is 12 residues. Looked up from germline, CDR1 is SGHTA and CDR2 is FQGTGA. The CDR3 is CASKQGNETQYF. The CDR3, as DNA: TGTGCCAGTAAACAGGGTAACGAGACCCAGTACTTC. The variable domain in full, with the rest retrieved from reference TRBV7-3 and TRBJ2-5, is GAGVSQTPSNKVTEKGKYVELRCDPISGHTALYWYRQSLGQGPEFLIYFQGTGAADDSGLPNDRFFAVRPEGSVSTLKIQRTERGDSAVYLCASKQGNETQYFGPGTRLLVL.

This rearrangement joins TRBV7-8 to TRBJ2-1; D is possibly TRBD1 or TRBD2 (5 bases each). Trimming removed 2 bases from V and 1 base from J, with 15 bases in between. The CDR3 totals 17 residues. Per the germline V gene, CDR1 is SGHVS and CDR2 is FQNEAQ. Here the CDR3 DNA reads TGTGCCAGCAGCTTATTTCCCAGGGACCGATCCTACAATGAGCAGTTCTTC. Translated, it gives CASSLFPRDRSYNEQFF.

V gene TRBV5-6 combines with J gene TRBJ2-1; D may be TRBD1 or TRBD2 (5 bases each). Germline-derived CDR1 and CDR2 are SGHDT and YYEEEE. This CDR3 contains 15 residues. The ends were cut back, 5 bases at V and 2 bases at J, with 14 bases in the middle. CDR3 residues: CASRWAGTPYNEQFF. As DNA, the CDR3 is TGTGCCAGCAGGTGGGCCGGGACCCCCTACAATGAGCAGTTCTTC.

The J gene is TRBJ2-5, the V gene TRBV27; D is possibly TRBD2 (6 bases). Trimming shortened V by 4 bases and J by 5 bases, and 11 bases separated the two germline ends. In germline, CDR1 is MNHEY, CDR2 SMNVEV (reference sequence). This CDR3 region has 13 residues. CDR3 bases: TGTGCCAGCAGTTGGGGGGACCGGGAGACCCAGTACTTC. It is translated as CASSWGDRETQYF.

The V call is TRBV5-4, the J call TRBJ2-2, with 7 bases matching TRBD1. The CDR3 length is 14 residues. V lost 6 bases to trimming and J lost 4 bases; unmatched junction nucleotides: 6. CDR1 is SGHNT, CDR2 YYREEE, per germline (reference sequence). CDR3 in DNA: TGTGCCAGCAACAGACAGGGAACCACCGGGGAGCTGTTTTTT. Translating it yields CASNRQGTTGELFF.

Concerning this clone itself: In this CDR3 the conserved last residue, phenylalanine or tryptophan, is missing, so a read error is likely. The DNA is omitted, as the CDR3 cannot be located on it reliably, and the CDR3 follows TCRdb's listing. The chain is built from TRBV7-8 and TRBJ1-1. Germline lookup yields CDR1 SGHVS and CDR2 FQNEAQ. Termini included, the CDR3 measures 13 amino acids. CDR3 in amino acids: CASSFGGATDLIL.

The chain joins TRBV7-2 to TRBJ2-7; 7 nucleotides match TRBD2. After removal of 1 base from V and 5 bases from J, the junction contained 11 bases not matched to a gene. Germline V gene data show CDR1 as SGHTA and CDR2 as FQGNSA. The CDR3 loop spans 16 amino acids. The CDR3 loop is CASSLGGGRGYHEQYF. The CDR3 coding sequence is TGTGCCAGCAGCTTAGGGGGCGGGAGAGGTTACCACGAGCAGTACTTC.